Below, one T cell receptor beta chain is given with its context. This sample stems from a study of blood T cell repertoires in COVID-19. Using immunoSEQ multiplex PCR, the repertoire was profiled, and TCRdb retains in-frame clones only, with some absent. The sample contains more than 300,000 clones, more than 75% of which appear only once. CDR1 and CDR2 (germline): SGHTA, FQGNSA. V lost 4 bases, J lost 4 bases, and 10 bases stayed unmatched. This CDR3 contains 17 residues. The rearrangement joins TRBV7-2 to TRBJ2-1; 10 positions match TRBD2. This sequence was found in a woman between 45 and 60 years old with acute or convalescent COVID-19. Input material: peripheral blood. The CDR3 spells CASSSQTTSGAYNEQFF. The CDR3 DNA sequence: TGTGCCAGCAGCTCCCAGACCACTAGCGGGGCTTACAATGAGCAGTTCTTC.